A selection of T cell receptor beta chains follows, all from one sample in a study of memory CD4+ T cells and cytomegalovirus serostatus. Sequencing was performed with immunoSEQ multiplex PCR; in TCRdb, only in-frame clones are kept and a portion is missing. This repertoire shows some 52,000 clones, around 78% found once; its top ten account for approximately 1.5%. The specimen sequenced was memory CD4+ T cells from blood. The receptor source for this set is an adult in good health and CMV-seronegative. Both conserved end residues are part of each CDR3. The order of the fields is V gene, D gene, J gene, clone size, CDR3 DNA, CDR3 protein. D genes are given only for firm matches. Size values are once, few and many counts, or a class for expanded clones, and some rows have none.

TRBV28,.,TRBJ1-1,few,TGTGCCAGCAGTGTCCCGGGACACGGGAACACTGAAGCTTTCTTT,CASSVPGHGNTEAFF
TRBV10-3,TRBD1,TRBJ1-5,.,TGTGCCATCAGTCGGGACAGGGATAGCAATCAGCCCCAGCATTTT,CAISRDRDSNQPQHF
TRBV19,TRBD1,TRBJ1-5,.,TGTGCCAGTAGGGGGACAGCCAGGGAGCCCCAGCATTTT,CASRGTAREPQHF
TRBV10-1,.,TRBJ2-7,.,TGCGCCAGCAGTGCCGGGAGCTCCTACGAGCAGTACTTC,CASSAGSSYEQYF
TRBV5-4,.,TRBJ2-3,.,TGTGCCAGCAGCCCCGCTGGAGCGGGTTACTCTCATACGCAGTATTTT,CASSPAGAGYSHTQYF
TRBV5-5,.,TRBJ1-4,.,TGTGCCAGCAGCTTACAGCCGACCACAACTAATGAAAAACTGTTTTTT,CASSLQPTTTNEKLFF
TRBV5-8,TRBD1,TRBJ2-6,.,TGTGCCAGCAACGTGGGACAGGGAGGGTTGGGGGCCAACGTCCTGACTTTC,CASNVGQGGLGANVLTF
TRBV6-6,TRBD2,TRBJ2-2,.,TGTGCCAGCCTCGGGGGGGGAAACACCGGGGAGCTGTTTTTT,CASLGGGNTGELFF
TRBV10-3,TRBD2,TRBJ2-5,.,TGTGCCATCAGTGGGACTAGCGGGAGCGGGGGAGAGACCCAGTACTTC,CAISGTSGSGGETQYF
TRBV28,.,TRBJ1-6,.,TGTGCCAGCAGGGATGTTCAGGGAAGTAATTCACCCCTCCACTTT,CASRDVQGSNSPLHF
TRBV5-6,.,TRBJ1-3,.,TGTGCCAGCAGCTTGGTGTTTAACAGCCAGGCTTCTGGAAACACCATATATTTT,CASSLVFNSQASGNTIYF
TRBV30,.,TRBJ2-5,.,TGTGCCTGGAGTCGAGGGGGGGGCCAAGAGACCCAGTACTTC,CAWSRGGGQETQYF
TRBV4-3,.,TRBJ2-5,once,TGCGCCAGCAGCCAAGATGGTTGGGGGGAAGAGACCCAGTACTTC,CASSQDGWGEETQYF
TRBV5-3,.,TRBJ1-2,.,TGTGCCAGAAGCTCCCCCCTCGGCAGGGATGGCTACACCTTC,CARSSPLGRDGYTF
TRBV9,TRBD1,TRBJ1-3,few,TGTGCCAGCAGCGCAACAGGGGGCCGGGGAAACACCATATATTTT,CASSATGGRGNTIYF
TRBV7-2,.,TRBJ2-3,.,TGTGCCAGCAGCTTTTGGGAAAGAGGAGATACGCAGTATTTT,CASSFWERGDTQYF
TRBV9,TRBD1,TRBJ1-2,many,TGTGCCAGCAGGGGGACAGGGGGTATCGATGGCTACACCTTC,CASRGTGGIDGYTF
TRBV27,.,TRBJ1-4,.,TGTGCCAGCAGTAACGAAGGAGGTAATGAAAAACTGTTTTTT,CASSNEGGNEKLFF
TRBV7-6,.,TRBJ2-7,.,TGTGCCAGCAGCTTAGCGCTCACGGCTGAGCAGTACTTC,CASSLALTAEQYF
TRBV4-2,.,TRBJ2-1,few,TGTGCCAGCAGCCCCGGCCAAGCGGACAGCTCCTACAATGAGCAGTTCTTC,CASSPGQADSSYNEQFF
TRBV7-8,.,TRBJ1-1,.,TGTGCCAGCAGCTTAAAACAGGGGAACACTGAAGCTTTCTTT,CASSLKQGNTEAFF
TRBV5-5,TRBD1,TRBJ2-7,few,TGTGCCAGCAGCGGATGGGACAGGTCCTCCTACGAGCAGTACTTC,CASSGWDRSSYEQYF
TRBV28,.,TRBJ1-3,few,TGTGCCAGCCTACAGGGTTACTCTGGAAACACCATATATTTT,CASLQGYSGNTIYF
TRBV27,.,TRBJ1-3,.,TGTGCCACCCGGGAGGGGGGTCCCTCTGGAAACACCATATATTTT,CATREGGPSGNTIYF
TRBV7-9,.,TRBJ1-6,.,TGTGCCAGCAGCTTAGTTGAAACAGGGAGTTCACCCCTCCACTTT,CASSLVETGSSPLHF
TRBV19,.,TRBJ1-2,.,TGTGCCAGTAGTCCTCGTACGGGGGCGGTCTATGGCTACACCTTC,CASSPRTGAVYGYTF
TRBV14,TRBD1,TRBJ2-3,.,TGTGCCAGCAGCCAGCACAGGGGGCCTTGGGCAGATACGCAGTATTTT,CASSQHRGPWADTQYF
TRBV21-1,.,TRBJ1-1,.,TGTGCCAGCAGCCAAGAGGCAGGGGGCAGAATAAACACTGAAGCTTTCTTT,CASSQEAGGRINTEAFF
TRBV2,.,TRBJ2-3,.,TGTGCCAGCAGTGGGTACACAGATACGCAGTATTTT,CASSGYTDTQYF
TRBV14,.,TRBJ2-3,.,TGTGCCAGCAGCCAGAGGGAGGCAGGCAACGCAGATACGCAGTATTTT,CASSQREAGNADTQYF
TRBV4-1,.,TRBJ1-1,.,TGCGCCAGCAGCCAAGCCAATTTGATCGGGGGGAACACTGAAGCTTTCTTT,CASSQANLIGGNTEAFF
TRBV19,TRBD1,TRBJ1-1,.,TGTGCCAGTAGTATAGACCCGCTGGGACAGACTGAAGCTTTCTTT,CASSIDPLGQTEAFF
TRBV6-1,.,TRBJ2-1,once,TGTGCCAGCAGTGAATCTCGACGAGAGCAGTTCTTC,CASSESRREQFF
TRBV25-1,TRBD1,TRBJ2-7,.,TGTGCCAGCAAGGGACAGGGTTCCTACGAGCAGTACTTC,CASKGQGSYEQYF
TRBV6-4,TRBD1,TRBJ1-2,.,TGTGCCAGCAGTGCCGGACAGGGCTTCGTCTATGGCTACACCTTC,CASSAGQGFVYGYTF
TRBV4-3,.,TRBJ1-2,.,TGCGCCAGCAGCCAAGATTTCGGGGCAGGTAGTGGCTACACCTTC,CASSQDFGAGSGYTF
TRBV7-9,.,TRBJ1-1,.,TGTGCCAGCAGCCCACAAGGTGGGTCTCACACTGAAGCTTTCTTT,CASSPQGGSHTEAFF
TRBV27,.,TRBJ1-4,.,TGTGCCAGCAGTCCCTCCTACCGGGACACAACTAATGAAAAACTGTTTTTT,CASSPSYRDTTNEKLFF
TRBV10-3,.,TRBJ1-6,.,TGTGCCATCAGTGAAGAGGGCCCCTATAATTCACCCCTCCACTTT,CAISEEGPYNSPLHF
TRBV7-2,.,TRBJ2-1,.,TGTGCCAGCAGCTCGACTTATGCCAATGAGCAGTTCTTC,CASSSTYANEQFF
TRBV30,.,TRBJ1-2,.,TGTGCCTGGAGTGTACCTGGTGGCTACACCTTC,CAWSVPGGYTF
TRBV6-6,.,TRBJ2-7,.,TGTGCCAGCAGTTACTGGAGGGGGGCGGACTACGAGCAGTACTTC,CASSYWRGADYEQYF
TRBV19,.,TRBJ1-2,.,TGTGCCAGTAGTGTCGACAGCTCTAGTGGCTACACCTTC,CASSVDSSSGYTF
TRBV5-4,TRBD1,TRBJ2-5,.,TGTGCCAGCAGGGACAGGGGAGGAAGCGAGACCCAGTACTTC,CASRDRGGSETQYF
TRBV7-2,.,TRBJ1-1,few,TGTGCCAGCAGCCGTACAGGGCGGACTGAAGCTTTCTTT,CASSRTGRTEAFF
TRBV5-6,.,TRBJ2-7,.,TGTGCCAGCAGCTTGGAGGGTCAGGAGTACTTC,CASSLEGQEYF
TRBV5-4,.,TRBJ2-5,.,TGTGCCAGCAGCTTGGTACCCCGGGGGAAAGAGACCCAGTACTTC,CASSLVPRGKETQYF
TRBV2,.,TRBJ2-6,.,TGTGCCAGCAGTGAAGCGGGGGCTGGGGCCAACGTCCTGACTTTC,CASSEAGAGANVLTF
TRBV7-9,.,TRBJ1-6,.,TGTGCCAGCAGCTTGGGCGGGGCAAATTCACCCCTCCACTTT,CASSLGGANSPLHF
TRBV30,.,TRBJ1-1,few,TGTGCCTGGAGTACAGGGCCCACTGAAGCTTTCTTT,CAWSTGPTEAFF
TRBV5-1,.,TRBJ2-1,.,TGCGCCAGCAGCTGGGGTTTAGAGGGGGGAGGCCCAAGGCGGGAGTTCTTC,CASSWGLEGGGPRREFF
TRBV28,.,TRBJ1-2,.,TGTGCCACCCCGGGGCATTTAAACTATGGCTACACCTTC,CATPGHLNYGYTF
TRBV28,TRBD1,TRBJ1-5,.,TGTGCCAGCAGAAGGACAGGGTCCCAGCCCCAGCATTTT,CASRRTGSQPQHF
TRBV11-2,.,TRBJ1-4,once,TGTGCCAGCAGCTTAGTGGGAGGGGGGGCCAGTGGAGAAAAACTGTTTTTT,CASSLVGGGASGEKLFF
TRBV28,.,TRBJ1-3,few,TGTGCCAGCAGTTACCCCGGGGGGAGGAAAGGAAACACCATATATTTT,CASSYPGGRKGNTIYF